A single count supports the clone carrying this T cell receptor (beta chain). The antigen is undetermined. These data belong to a study of CD8 T cells in ankylosing spondylitis. Making use of molecular barcodes, quantitative 5'-RACE generated TCR beta libraries. TCRdb analysed the 5' RACE reads with MiXCR anew, one entry per CDR3 protein. Here the sample spans roughly 370,000 distinct CDR3 sequences, about a fifth being singletons. Notes on the study in general: Prior literature has documented some motif variants in synovial fluid and blood from reactive arthritis. Reports say disease-linked clones showed up significantly more in matched ankylosing spondylitis synovial fluid. Fewer than ten highly homologous variants made up a TCR beta motif, and this motif appeared characteristic of ankylosing spondylitis blood. Disease-linked clones were CD8+ and relatively rare in peripheral blood.

CDR1 and CDR2 (germline): MNHNS, SASEGT. J lost 5 bases, V lost 7 bases, and 9 bases had no gene match. There are 14 residues in the CDR3. The chain couples TRBV6-1 to TRBJ2-5; 8 nucleotides line up with TRBD1. Source material: blood, either unsorted or a sorted T cell fraction (not recorded which). The receptor comes from a male donor with ankylosing spondylitis. CDR3 in DNA: TGTGCCAGCAATAGGGGACAGGTGGGCGAGACCCAGTACTTC. Amino acid sequence: CASNRGQVGETQYF.